One and the same sample provided the 17 T cell receptor beta chains below, sequenced in a study of blood T cell repertoires in COVID-19. This table comes from immunoSEQ multiplex PCR, and its TCRdb copy is limited to in-frame clones, with some not included. The data hold under 200,000 clones, with more than 75% observed a single time. The specimen sequenced was peripheral blood. These TCRs come from a woman aged 55-75 years with COVID-19, enrolled during active disease.

V and J are TRBV15 and TRBJ1-1, with 7 nucleotides matching TRBD1. This CDR3 comprises 15 residues. Trimming removed 7 bases from V and 0 bases from J; junction bases left unmatched: 8. Germline-derived CDR1 and CDR2 are LNHNV and YYDKDF (reference sequence). The CDR3 is CATIQGHGLNTEAFF. The CDR3 region has the DNA TGTGCCACCATACAGGGGCACGGCCTGAACACTGAAGCTTTCTTT.

This clone was counted between two and nine times. Other DNA variants within this sample encode the same CDR3. V gene TRBV27 combines with J gene TRBJ2-5; D possibly corresponds to TRBD2 (6 bases). The CDR3 runs to 14 residues. Trimming left V 4 bases short and J 5 bases short, with 14 bases between. CDR1 and CDR2 from the germline V gene are MNHEY and SMNVEV (reference sequence). The CDR3 bases are TGTGCCAGCAGTTCGGGACTCACCCAGGAGACCCAGTACTTC. It encodes CASSSGLTQETQYF.

This sequence joins TRBV14 and TRBJ2-5; 8 bases agree with TRBD1. J gave up 1 base and V 3 bases, and 1 base lay outside the gene matches. The CDR3 consists of 14 residues. Per germline, CDR1 SGHDN and CDR2 FVKESK. DNA for the CDR3: TGTGCCAGCAGCCACGACAGGGGCCAAGAGACCCAGTACTTC. It translates to CASSHDRGQETQYF.

The chain combines TRBV5-1 with TRBJ2-1, with 8 bases fitting TRBD2. The J segment lost 6 bases and the V segment lost 2 bases, leaving 7 bases of the junction unmatched. CDR3 length: 15 amino acids. Per the germline V gene, CDR1 is SGHRS and CDR2 is YFSETQ. Here the CDR3 reads CASSLLAGGLNEQFF. As DNA, the CDR3 is TGCGCCAGCAGCTTACTCGCGGGGGGCCTCAATGAGCAGTTCTTC.

The V and J genes are TRBV5-4 and TRBJ1-2, with 7 bases matching TRBD1. The CDR3 length is 15 residues. CDR1 is SGHNT, CDR2 YYREEE, per germline (reference sequence). With V trimmed by 4 bases and J by 7 bases, 13 bases remained unmatched. The CDR3 region has the DNA TGTGCCAGCAGCCCGTCACAGGGGACCTATTCTGGCTACACCTTC. Translating gives CASSPSQGTYSGYTF.

V usage is TRBV18 and J usage is TRBJ1-4; a weak D match, TRBD1 (6 bases). The CDR3 loop spans 15 amino acids. V was trimmed by 4 bases and J by 8 bases, leaving 17 bases between them. Germline CDR1 KGHSH, CDR2 LQKENI. DNA for the CDR3: TGTGCCAGCTCACTGGGGGCGGGCGTTCGAGAAAAACTGTTTTTT. Translation: CASSLGAGVREKLFF.

This clone came up a few times. The chain combines TRBV11-2 with TRBJ1-3, with TRBD1 as a possible D gene (6 bases). The CDR3 length is 12 residues. CDR1 SGHAT and CDR2 FQNNGV come from the germline V gene. Between the trimmed V and J ends, which lost 5 bases and 13 bases, there was a span of 15 bases. The CDR3 DNA sequence: TGTGCCAGCAGCCTCAGGACAGAGTCTATATATTTT. Protein sequence: CASSLRTESIYF.

This clone was seen more than once but under ten times. The chain employs TRBV13 and TRBJ2-2; D perhaps matches TRBD2 (5 bases). Germline V gene sequence: CDR1 PRHDT, CDR2 FYEKMQ (reference sequence). V lost 0 bases and J lost 5, with 10 bases in between. The length of the CDR3 is 15 residues. DNA for the CDR3: TGTGCCAGCAGCTTAGGGACTAAACCAACCGGGGAGCTGTTTTTT. It codes for CASSLGTKPTGELFF.

This clone appeared a single time. V and J are TRBV6-5 and TRBJ2-2; D is possibly TRBD1 (6 bases). The CDR3 loop spans 13 amino acids. The ends were cut back, 5 bases at V and 7 bases at J, with 11 bases in the middle. Germline V gives CDR1 MNHEY, CDR2 SVGAGI. Here the CDR3 reads CASSPIQGGELFF. The CDR3 DNA sequence: TGTGCCAGCAGTCCTATACAGGGCGGGGAGCTGTTTTTT.

The V gene is TRBV6-2 or TRBV6-3, the J gene TRBJ1-1; D might be TRBD1 (6 bases). This CDR3 contains 14 residues. Germline V gene sequence: CDR1 MNHEY, CDR2 SVGEGT. V lost 4 bases, J lost 1 base, and 10 bases lay in between. CDR3 region: CASSFGGSNTEAFF. The CDR3 DNA reads TGTGCCAGCAGTTTTGGGGGCTCGAACACTGAAGCTTTCTTT.

This rearrangement joins TRBV9 to TRBJ2-3; possible D gene TRBD2, 5 bases. V lost 0 bases to trimming and J lost 9 bases, with 11 bases between them. This CDR3 is 13 amino acids long. CDR1 and CDR2 (germline): SGDLS, YYNGEE. Written as DNA, the CDR3 is TGTGCCAGCAGCGTAGCGGAAGCGGTCACGCAGTATTTT. The encoded protein is CASSVAEAVTQYF.

The rearrangement uses TRBV3-1 (or the pseudogene TRBV3-2) and TRBJ1-1, with 7 bases aligning to TRBD1. J lost 3 bases, V lost 4 bases, and 5 bases had no gene match. The germline gives CDR1 LGHDT, CDR2 YNNKEL (reference sequence). The CDR3 totals 14 residues. CDR3 DNA sequence: TGTGCCAGCAGCCCCCAGGGGGGTTACACTGAAGCTTTCTTT. Protein: CASSPQGGYTEAFF.

The chain is built from TRBV5-4 and TRBJ2-5; TRBD1 is a possible D gene (5 bases). V was trimmed by 4 bases and J by 1 base, leaving 14 bases between them. The V gene's germline CDR1 is SGHNT and CDR2 YYREEE (reference sequence). The CDR3 has 15 residues. DNA for the CDR3: TGTGCCAGCAGCCTACCCGACAGATTCCAAGAGACCCAGTACTTC. It encodes CASSLPDRFQETQYF.

The genes are TRBV9 and TRBJ2-3; TRBD1 matches at 9 bases. The CDR3 is 17 residues long. Germline V CDR1 and CDR2: SGDLS, YYNGEE. Trimming cost V 1 base and J 3 bases; bases outside gene matches: 9. The CDR3 protein is CASSVKTGTGLTDTQYF. The CDR3 region has the DNA TGTGCCAGCAGCGTAAAGACTGGGACAGGGTTGACAGATACGCAGTATTTT. The full variable domain, completed using reference TRBV9 and TRBJ2-3, is DSGVTQTPKHLITATGQRVTLRCSPRSGDLSVYWYQQSLDQGLQFLIQYYNGEERAKGNILERFSAQQFPDLHSELNLSSLELGDSALYFCASSVKTGTGLTDTQYFGPGTRLTVL.

To note about this clone: One end of the junction does not line up with germline, which may come from a read error. V gene TRBV7-7 combines with J gene TRBJ2-7, with 7 positions matching TRBD1. Germline assignment: CDR1 SSHAT and CDR2 FNYEAQ (reference sequence). The CDR3 has 14 residues. CDR3 coding DNA: TGTGCTAGCACCCAGACAGGGCAGGGGGACGAGCAGTACTTC. Encoded protein: CASTQTGQGDEQYF.

Here the CDR3 DNA reads TGTGCCAGCAGCTTAGCAGGGGTTCAGGGTAATGAGCAGTTCTTC. Residues: CASSLAGVQGNEQFF. This rearrangement joins TRBV7-9 to TRBJ2-1; TRBD1 might be the D (5 bases). From germline, CDR1 is SEHNR and CDR2 FQNEAQ (reference sequence). Trimming left V 0 bases short and J 7 bases short, with 13 bases between. The CDR3 covers 15 residues.

This clone was seen just once. The chain joins TRBV6-6 to TRBJ2-5; a weak D match, TRBD2 (6 bases). This CDR3 is built from 15 residues. The ends were cut back, 2 bases at V and 2 bases at J, with 12 bases in the middle. CDR1 and CDR2 (germline): MNHNY, SVGAGI (reference sequence). CDR3 sequence: CASSYGGTGQETQYF. The DNA for the CDR3 is TGTGCCAGCAGTTACGGGGGGACGGGTCAAGAGACCCAGTACTTC.